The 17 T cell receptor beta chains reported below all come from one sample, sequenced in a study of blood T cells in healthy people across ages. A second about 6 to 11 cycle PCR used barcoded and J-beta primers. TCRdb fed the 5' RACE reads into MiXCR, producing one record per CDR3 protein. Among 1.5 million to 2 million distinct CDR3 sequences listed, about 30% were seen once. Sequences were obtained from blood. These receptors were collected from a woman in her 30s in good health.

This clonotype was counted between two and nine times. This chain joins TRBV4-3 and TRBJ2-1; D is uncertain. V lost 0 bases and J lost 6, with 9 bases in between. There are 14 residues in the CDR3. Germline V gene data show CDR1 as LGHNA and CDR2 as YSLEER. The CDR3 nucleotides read TGCGCCAGCAGCCAAGATGTCGGAACCAATGAGCAGTTCTTC. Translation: CASSQDVGTNEQFF.

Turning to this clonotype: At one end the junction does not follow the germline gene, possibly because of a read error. CDR3 amino acids: CASSLDPQIFSGNTIYF. The DNA of the CDR3 is TGTGCCAGCAGTTTGGACCCTCAAATCTTCTCTGGAAACACCATATATTTT. This chain links TRBV5-5 with TRBJ1-3; the D is unclear. Germline CDR1 reads SGHKS; CDR2 reads YYEKEE (reference sequence). The CDR3 has 17 amino acids.

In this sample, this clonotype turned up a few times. The CDR3: CATEQGTSYTQYF. CDR3 nucleotide sequence: TGTGCCACGGAACAGGGTACATCATATACGCAGTATTTT. The rearrangement links TRBV28 to TRBJ2-3; a possible D gene is TRBD1 (6 bases). The CDR3 sequence is 13 residues long. V lost 10 bases, J lost 7 bases, and 18 bases lay in between. CDR1 and CDR2 (germline): MDHEN, SYDVKM.

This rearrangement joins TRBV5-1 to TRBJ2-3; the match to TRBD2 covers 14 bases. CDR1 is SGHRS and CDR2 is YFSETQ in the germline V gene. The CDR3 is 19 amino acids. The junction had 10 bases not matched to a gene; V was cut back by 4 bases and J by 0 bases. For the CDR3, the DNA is TGCGCCAGCAGCCCCTCGACTAGCGGGGGGGTCTTCAGCACAGATACGCAGTATTTT. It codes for CASSPSTSGGVFSTDTQYF.

DNA for the CDR3: TGTGCCAGCAGTGACTCGGTGGCGGGGGTAGCAAATGAGCAGTACTTC. Translation: CASSDSVAGVANEQYF. The chain uses TRBV6-4 and TRBJ2-5; 7 positions agree with TRBD2. Germline V gives CDR1 MRHNA, CDR2 SNTAGT. J gave up 11 bases and V 0 bases, and 15 bases lay outside the gene matches. This CDR3 is built from 16 residues.

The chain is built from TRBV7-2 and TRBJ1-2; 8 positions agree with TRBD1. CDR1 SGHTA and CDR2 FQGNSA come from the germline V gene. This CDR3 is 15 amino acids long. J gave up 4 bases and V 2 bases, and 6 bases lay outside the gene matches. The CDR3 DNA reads TGTGCCAGCAGCTTACTCGGGACAGGCACCTATGGCTACACCTTC. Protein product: CASSLLGTGTYGYTF.

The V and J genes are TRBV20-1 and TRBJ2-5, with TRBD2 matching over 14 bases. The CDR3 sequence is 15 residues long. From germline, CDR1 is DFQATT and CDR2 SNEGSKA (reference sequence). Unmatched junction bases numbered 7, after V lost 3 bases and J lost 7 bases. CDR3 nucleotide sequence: TGCAGTGCTAGTGAAGGGACTAGCGGGGGTGGGACCCAGTACTTC. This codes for CSASEGTSGGGTQYF.

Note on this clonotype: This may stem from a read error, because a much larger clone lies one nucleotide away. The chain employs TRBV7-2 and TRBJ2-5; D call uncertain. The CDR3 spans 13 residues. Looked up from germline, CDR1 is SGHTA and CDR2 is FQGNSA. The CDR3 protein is CAGSLELSPGQYF. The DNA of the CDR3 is TGTGCCGGCAGCTTAGAGCTCTCCCCCGGGCAGTACTTC.

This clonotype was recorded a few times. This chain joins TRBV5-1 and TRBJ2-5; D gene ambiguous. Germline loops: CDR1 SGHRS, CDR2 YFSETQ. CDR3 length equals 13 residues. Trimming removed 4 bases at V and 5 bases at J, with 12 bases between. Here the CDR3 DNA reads TGCGCCAGCAGCCGGTGGCCCGGGGAGACCCAGTACTTC. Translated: CASSRWPGETQYF. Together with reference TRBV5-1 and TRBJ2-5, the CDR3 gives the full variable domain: KAGVTQTPRYLIKTRGQQVTLSCSPISGHRSVSWYQQTPGQGLQFLFEYFSETQRNKGNFPGRFSGRQFSNSRSEMNVSTLELGDSALYLCASSRWPGETQYFGPGTRLLVL.

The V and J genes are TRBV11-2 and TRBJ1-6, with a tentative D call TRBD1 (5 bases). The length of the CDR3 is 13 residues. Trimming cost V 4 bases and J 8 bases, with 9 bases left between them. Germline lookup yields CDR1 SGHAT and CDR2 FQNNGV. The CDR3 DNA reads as TGTGCCAGCAGCTCAGACAGCTATTCACCCCTCCACTTT. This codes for CASSSDSYSPLHF.

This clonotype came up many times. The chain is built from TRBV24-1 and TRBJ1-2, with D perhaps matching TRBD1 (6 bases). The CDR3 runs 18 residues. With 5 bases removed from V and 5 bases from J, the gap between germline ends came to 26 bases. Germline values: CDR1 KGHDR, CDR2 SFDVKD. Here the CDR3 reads CATSAPGTQGIGSYGYTF. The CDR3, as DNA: TGTGCCACCAGTGCACCTGGGACACAGGGTATAGGGTCTTATGGCTACACCTTC.

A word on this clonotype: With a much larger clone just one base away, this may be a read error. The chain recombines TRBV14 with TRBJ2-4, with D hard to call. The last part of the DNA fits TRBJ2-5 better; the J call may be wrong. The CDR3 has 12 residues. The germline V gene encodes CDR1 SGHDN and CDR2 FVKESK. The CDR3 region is CASSQRWETQYF. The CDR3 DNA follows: TGTGCCAGCAGCCAAAGATGGGAGACCCAGTACTTC.

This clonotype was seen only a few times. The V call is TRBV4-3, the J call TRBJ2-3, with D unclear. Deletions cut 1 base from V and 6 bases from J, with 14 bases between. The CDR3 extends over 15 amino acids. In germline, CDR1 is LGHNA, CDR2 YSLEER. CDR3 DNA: TGCGCCAGCAGCCAAGCAATGGGTGTGAGCGATACGCAGTATTTT. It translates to CASSQAMGVSDTQYF.

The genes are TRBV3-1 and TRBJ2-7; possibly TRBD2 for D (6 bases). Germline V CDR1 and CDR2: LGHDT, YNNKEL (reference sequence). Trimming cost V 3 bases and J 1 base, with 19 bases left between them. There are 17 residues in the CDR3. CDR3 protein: CASSHFGGGVSSYEQYF. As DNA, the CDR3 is TGTGCCAGCAGCCATTTCGGAGGAGGGGTATCGTCCTACGAGCAGTACTTC.

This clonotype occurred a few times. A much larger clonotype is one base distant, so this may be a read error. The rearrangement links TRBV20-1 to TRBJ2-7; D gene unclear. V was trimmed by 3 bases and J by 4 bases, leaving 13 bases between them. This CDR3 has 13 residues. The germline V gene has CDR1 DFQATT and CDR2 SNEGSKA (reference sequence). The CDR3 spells CSASLLIWYEQYF. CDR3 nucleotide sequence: TGCAGTGCTAGTTTACTTATTTGGTACGAGCAGTACTTC.

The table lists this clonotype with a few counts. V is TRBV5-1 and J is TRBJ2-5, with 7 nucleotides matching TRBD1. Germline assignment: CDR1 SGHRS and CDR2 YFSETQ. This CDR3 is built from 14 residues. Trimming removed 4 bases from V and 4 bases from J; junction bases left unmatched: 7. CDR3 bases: TGCGCCAGCAGCGTAGGGGGCGCGGGAGAGACCCAGTACTTC. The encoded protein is CASSVGGAGETQYF.

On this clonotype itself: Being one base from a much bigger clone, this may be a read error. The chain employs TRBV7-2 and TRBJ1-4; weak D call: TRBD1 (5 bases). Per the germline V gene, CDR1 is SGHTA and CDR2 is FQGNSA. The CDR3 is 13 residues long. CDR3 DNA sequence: TGTGCCAGCAGCTTAGCAGGGGATGAAAAACGGTTTTTT. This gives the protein CASSLAGDEKRFF.